The 22 T cell receptor beta chains below all came from one sample that was sequenced in a study of cytomegalovirus exposure and HLA in healthy donors. Use of 60 Vbeta and 13 Jbeta primers characterized the PCR. This table comes from immunoSEQ multiplex PCR, and its TCRdb copy is limited to in-frame clones, with some not included. Of roughly 98,000 clones listed, approximately 80% are singletons. Sequencing was performed on PBMCs. These receptors all come from a female donor in good health and CMV-seronegative.

CDR3 in amino acids: CASSADRGPYEQYF. The CDR3 nucleotides read TGTGCCAGCAGCGCAGACAGGGGACCCTACGAGCAGTACTTC. The chain recombines TRBV7-8 with TRBJ2-7, with 8 bases that match TRBD1. CDR1 and CDR2 from the germline V gene are SGHVS and FQNEAQ. The V and J ends lost 5 bases and 2 bases, in that order; junction bases with no gene match: 5. The CDR3 has 14 residues.

This clone was recorded only once. This rearrangement joins TRBV7-2 to TRBJ2-3; 7 bases are shared with TRBD1. The CDR3 sequence is 14 residues long. V trimming: 4 bases; J trimming: 9 bases; junction bases outside the gene matches: 10. The V gene's germline CDR1 is SGHTA and CDR2 FQGNSA. The CDR3 DNA sequence: TGTGCCAGCAGCTCCCGACAGGGAGCCGGGACGCAGTATTTT. Protein: CASSSRQGAGTQYF.

DNA for the CDR3: TGTGCCAGCAGCTTACGGGGTAGCGGGAGGTACAATGAGCAGTTCTTC. Amino acid sequence: CASSLRGSGRYNEQFF. This chain connects TRBV7-3 to TRBJ2-1; 10 bases map to TRBD2. The CDR3 is 16 residues long. The junction had 5 bases not matched to a gene; V was cut back by 2 bases and J by 4 bases. Germline V CDR1 and CDR2: SGHTA, FQGTGA.

The rearrangement links TRBV10-3 to TRBJ2-1; possibly TRBD1 for D (8 bases). Trimming removed 7 bases from V and 8 bases from J, with 15 bases in between. Germline V CDR1 and CDR2: ENHRY, SYGVKD. This CDR3 contains 13 residues. The CDR3 is CAINLQGGDEQFF. The CDR3 bases are TGTGCCATCAACCTACAGGGGGGGGATGAGCAGTTCTTC.

Only a few counts were recorded for this clone. The CDR3 here is CASSQPMQEKLFF. The CDR3 coding sequence is TGCGCCAGCAGTCAACCGATGCAGGAAAAACTGTTTTTT. The rearrangement uses TRBV23-1 and TRBJ1-4; D gene unclear. TRBV23-1 is treated as an ORF (open reading frame) with a function not yet certain. The CDR3 extends over 13 amino acids. Deletions cut 2 bases from V and 8 bases from J, with 9 bases between.

In its sample, this clone was seen a few times. This chain uses TRBV5-5 with TRBJ2-7; D possibly corresponds to TRBD2 (6 bases). Germline CDR1 is SGHKS and CDR2 is YYEKEE (reference sequence). V lost 0 bases, J lost 1 base, and 14 bases lay in between. This CDR3 region has 16 residues. The CDR3: CASSLGFGGSSYEQYF. CDR3 DNA: TGTGCCAGCAGCTTGGGGTTTGGAGGGTCGTCCTACGAGCAGTACTTC.

The V call is TRBV19, the J call TRBJ2-7; TRBD1 agrees at 11 bases. V lost 5 bases and J lost 1; bases outside the gene matches: 7. Looked up from germline, CDR1 is LNHDA and CDR2 is SQIVND (reference sequence). The length of the CDR3 is 16 residues. CDR3 sequence (DNA): TGTGCCAGTAGTGCCCTCCGGGACAGGGGGTCCTACGAGCAGTACTTC. It is translated as CASSALRDRGSYEQYF.

The chain is built from TRBV5-1 and TRBJ2-2; D remains unclear. The CDR3 runs 14 residues. Germline V lookup: CDR1 SGHRS, CDR2 YFSETQ. V lost 0 bases and J 6 bases, leaving 9 bases between the germline ends. CDR3 nucleotides: TGCGCCAGCAGCTTGGATAACCAGGCCGGGGAGCTGTTTTTT. Protein sequence: CASSLDNQAGELFF.

The chain uses TRBV6-6 and TRBJ1-4, with D unresolved. Trimming removed 2 bases from V and 5 bases from J, with 15 bases in between. Germline V lookup: CDR1 MNHNY, CDR2 SVGAGI (reference sequence). The CDR3 covers 16 residues. The CDR3 DNA sequence: TGTGCCAGCAGTTACCCCTCACGGGAGGAAAATGAAAAACTGTTTTTT. It translates to CASSYPSREENEKLFF.

The chain employs TRBV7-9 and TRBJ2-7, with TRBD2 identical over 12 bases. This CDR3 region has 19 residues. Germline CDR1 reads SEHNR; CDR2 reads FQNEAQ (reference sequence). With 1 base clipped from V and 1 base from J, the junction kept 11 bases outside the gene matches. DNA of the CDR3: TGTGCCAGCAGCTTAGGAGGGTTGGGACTAGCGGGTAGATCCTACGAGCAGTACTTC. Translation: CASSLGGLGLAGRSYEQYF.

This chain connects TRBV2 to TRBJ1-1; 11 bases agree with TRBD1. This CDR3 is 13 amino acids long. Germline V gene data show CDR1 as SNHLY and CDR2 as FYNNEI. Unmatched junction bases numbered 4, after V lost 11 bases and J lost 2 bases. As DNA, the CDR3 is TGTGCCGGGGGACAGGGGGGAAACACTGAAGCTTTCTTT. Translated: CAGGQGGNTEAFF.

V and J are TRBV14 and TRBJ1-4; D not certain. This CDR3 spans 14 amino acids. CDR1 and CDR2 (germline): SGHDN, FVKESK. V was trimmed by 1 base and J by 5 bases, leaving 8 bases between them. The CDR3 region is CASSQARINEKLFF. The CDR3, as DNA: TGTGCCAGCAGCCAAGCCAGGATAAATGAAAAACTGTTTTTT. Looking up the rest from reference TRBV14 and TRBJ1-4 gives the full variable domain: EAGVTQFPSHSVIEKGQTVTLRCDPISGHDNLYWYRRVMGKEIKFLLHFVKESKQDESGMPNNRFLAERTGGTYSTLKVQPAELEDSGVYFCASSQARINEKLFFGSGTQLSVL.

J is TRBJ1-4 and V is TRBV18, with TRBD1 as a possible D gene (5 bases). The CDR3 spans 15 residues. With 11 bases removed from V and 5 bases from J, the gap between germline ends came to 21 bases. Looked up from germline, CDR1 is KGHSH and CDR2 is LQKENI. As DNA, the CDR3 is TGTGCCGCGACTCCGGAGAAGGGGCTCAATGAAAAACTGTTTTTT. This sequence encodes CAATPEKGLNEKLFF.

This clone was detected a few times. The rearrangement joins TRBV5-6 to TRBJ2-1; perhaps TRBD2 as D (5 bases). CDR1 is SGHDT, CDR2 YYEEEE, per germline. The CDR3 contains 15 residues. The V end was cut by 7 bases, the J end by 7 bases, with 21 bases between. Written as DNA, the CDR3 is TGTGCCAGCCGCATACGGGAACACATTAGGAATGAGCAGTTCTTC. Translation gives CASRIREHIRNEQFF.

The CDR3 region has the DNA TGTGCCAGCAGTTTTCAGGGTAGCAATCAGCCCCAGCATTTT. Protein product: CASSFQGSNQPQHF. The chain couples TRBV27 to TRBJ1-5; TRBD1 is a possible D gene (5 bases). Germline V gene data show CDR1 as MNHEY and CDR2 as SMNVEV (reference sequence). The CDR3 consists of 14 residues. The V end was cut by 3 bases, the J end by 0 bases, with 6 bases between.

This clone has a handful of counts. The CDR3, as DNA: TGTGCCAGCAGCGCCATAGCGGGGGGCACCGGGGAGCTGTTTTTT. Amino acids: CASSAIAGGTGELFF. V is TRBV11-3 and J is TRBJ2-2, with 10 nucleotides matching TRBD2. The trim removed 5 bases at V and 4 bases at J, leaving 4 bases unmatched. The CDR3 sequence is 15 residues long. CDR1 SGHNT and CDR2 YENEEA come from the germline V gene.

V gene TRBV18 combines with J gene TRBJ2-3; weak D call: TRBD2 (6 bases). The V end lost 3 bases, the J end lost 4 bases, and 14 bases lay between the germline ends. The CDR3 consists of 15 residues. Germline assignment: CDR1 KGHSH and CDR2 LQKENI. This chain's CDR3 is CASSPAGLWADTQYF. The CDR3 DNA reads as TGTGCCAGCTCACCGGCGGGGTTGTGGGCAGATACGCAGTATTTT. The full variable domain, its missing parts supplied by reference TRBV18 and TRBJ2-3, is NAGVMQNPRHLVRRRGQEARLRCSPMKGHSHVYWYRQLPEEGLKFMVYLQKENIIDESGMPKERFSAEFPKEGPSILRIQQVVRGDSAAYFCASSPAGLWADTQYFGPGTRLTVL.

The rearrangement uses TRBV4-3 and TRBJ2-7; TRBD2 is a possible D gene (6 bases). Trimming took off 0 bases at V and 4 bases at J, with 13 bases between the two ends. CDR1 and CDR2 from the germline V gene are LGHNA and YSLEER. The CDR3 covers 15 residues. Here the CDR3 reads CASSQELATFYEQYF. The CDR3 DNA reads TGCGCCAGCAGCCAAGAACTAGCTACCTTTTACGAGCAGTACTTC.

The chain is built from TRBV5-1 and TRBJ1-4; D is possibly TRBD1 (5 bases). Between the trimmed V and J ends, which lost 2 bases and 7 bases, there was a span of 6 bases. Germline loops: CDR1 SGHRS, CDR2 YFSETQ. This CDR3 has 12 residues. The CDR3 nucleotides read TGCGCCAGCAGCTTCCAGGGTGAAAAACTGTTTTTT. Amino acids: CASSFQGEKLFF.

J is TRBJ2-3 and V is TRBV7-9, with 10 positions matching TRBD2. The CDR3 runs to 14 residues. Per germline, CDR1 SEHNR and CDR2 FQNEAQ (reference sequence). Trimming removed 4 bases from V and 6 bases from J; junction bases left unmatched: 4. For the CDR3, the DNA is TGTGCCAGCAGCTGGAGCGGGGGGGCCGATACGCAGTATTTT. Its protein is CASSWSGGADTQYF. Variable domain in full (rest from reference TRBV7-9 and TRBJ2-3): DTGVSQNPRHKITKRGQNVTFRCDPISEHNRLYWYRQTLGQGPEFLTYFQNEAQLEKSRLLSDRFSAERPKGSFSTLEIQRTEQGDSAMYLCASSWSGGADTQYFGPGTRLTVL.

This clone was seen once. The V gene is TRBV19, the J gene TRBJ2-7; TRBD2 matches at 8 bases. Germline values: CDR1 LNHDA, CDR2 SQIVND (reference sequence). V dropped 8 bases and J dropped 1; count of bases not matched to a gene: 10. CDR3 length: 15 residues. CDR3 DNA sequence: TGTGCCAGTTCCCTCGGAAGCGGGAGATCCTACGAGCAGTACTTC. This gives the protein CASSLGSGRSYEQYF.

The chain employs TRBV12-5 and TRBJ1-2; D perhaps matches TRBD1 (5 bases). The CDR3 extends over 17 amino acids. From germline, CDR1 is LGHNT and CDR2 FRNRAP. V was shortened by 0 bases and J by 6 bases, with 20 bases between the two germline ends. CDR3 sequence reads: CASGLVESGSVINGYTF. CDR3 bases: TGTGCTAGTGGTTTGGTAGAGTCAGGGTCCGTTATTAATGGCTACACCTTC. The full variable domain, completed using reference TRBV12-5 and TRBJ1-2, is DARVTQTPRHKVTEMGQEVTMRCQPILGHNTVFWYRQTMMQGLELLAYFRNRAPLDDSGMPKDRFSAEMPDATLATLKIQPSEPRDSAVYFCASGLVESGSVINGYTFGSGTRLTVV.